These 8 T cell receptor beta chains came from one sample sequenced in a study of T cells in Graves' hyperthyroidism and ophthalmopathy. RNA transcripts were the template for amplifying TCR beta CDR3 regions. In the first-round RT-PCR of the TCR CDR3, the HTBI primer set was used. TCRdb called the multiplex PCR reads again in MiXCR, with one record for every CDR3 protein. The sample lists some 550,000 distinct CDR3 sequences; 15% to 20% were seen once. Material for sequencing was blood. The receptors come from a woman aged 40 to 55 with Graves' ophthalmopathy.

Remarks on this clonotype: This clone may be a read error of a much larger clone one base away. The J gene is TRBJ2-1, the V gene TRBV2; D possibly corresponds to TRBD2 (6 bases). This CDR3 contains 15 residues. Trimming pared 1 base from V and 8 bases from J, leaving 15 bases between. Germline values: CDR1 SNHLY, CDR2 FYNNEI. The CDR3 loop is CASSEGRGRIDEQFF. The DNA of the CDR3 is TGTGCCAGCAGTGAAGGTCGGGGGAGGATAGATGAGCAGTTCTTC.

This clonotype was picked up many times. The chain recombines TRBV4-1 with TRBJ2-5; D is perhaps TRBD2 (6 bases). The V and J ends lost 1 base and 3 bases respectively, with 9 bases between them. This CDR3 is 14 amino acids long. Per the germline V gene, CDR1 is MGHRA and CDR2 is YSYEKL. The DNA for the CDR3 is TGCGCCAGCAGCCAAGTCGGAGGGGAAGAGACCCAGTACTTC. It codes for CASSQVGGEETQYF.

This clonotype occurred many times. This chain links TRBV7-3 with TRBJ2-2; 7 positions agree with TRBD1. Germline values: CDR1 SGHTA, CDR2 FQGTGA. The length of the CDR3 is 15 residues. V was pared by 4 bases and J by 4 bases, with 6 bases of the junction left unmatched. As DNA, the CDR3 is TGTGCCAGCAGCTCTTATACAGGGGCCACCGGGGAGCTGTTTTTT. Its translation: CASSSYTGATGELFF.

There are a few counts of this clonotype. V usage is TRBV6-1 and J usage is TRBJ2-5, with D uncertain. This CDR3 is 11 amino acids long. Germline CDR1 and CDR2: MNHNS and SASEGT. V was cut by 6 bases and J by 5 bases, with 7 bases left in between. The CDR3 DNA sequence: TGTGCCAGCAGAGCTGGGGAGACCCAGTACTTC. Translation: CASRAGETQYF.

The rearrangement uses TRBV2 and TRBJ2-3, with D tentatively TRBD1 (6 bases). V lost 6 bases, J lost 3 bases, and 19 bases lay in between. CDR3 size: 16 residues. Germline V lookup: CDR1 SNHLY, CDR2 FYNNEI. The CDR3 DNA follows: TGTGCCAGCAGGACCGGGACAACCCGGGCGACAGATACGCAGTATTTT. This sequence encodes CASRTGTTRATDTQYF.

The chain couples TRBV6-5 to TRBJ1-3; 7 positions match TRBD1. The CDR3 is 15 residues long. Germline lookup yields CDR1 MNHEY and CDR2 SVGAGI. V was clipped by 0 bases and J by 8 bases; unmatched bases: 7. The CDR3 is CASSYSDRDTDTIYF. CDR3 nucleotides: TGTGCCAGCAGTTACTCTGACAGGGATACGGACACCATATATTTT.

This clonotype was detected a few times. The chain employs TRBV29-1 and TRBJ2-3; 7 nucleotides line up with TRBD2. The germline CDR1 and CDR2 sequences are SQVTM and ANQGSEA. The junction had 5 bases not matched to a gene; V was cut back by 1 base and J by 1 base. This CDR3 has 15 amino acids. As DNA, the CDR3 is TGCAGCGTTGAAGGGGAGGGCAGGGGCACAGATACGCAGTATTTT. The encoded protein is CSVEGEGRGTDTQYF.

This chain connects TRBV6-1 to TRBJ1-2, with TRBD1 as a possible D gene (5 bases). Between the trimmed V and J ends, which lost 6 bases and 8 bases, there was a span of 28 bases. Germline CDR1 MNHNS, CDR2 SASEGT. This CDR3 region has 17 residues. CDR3 in DNA: TGTGCCAGCAGCTCCCGAGGGGAGCCAACGGAGGATGGCGGCTACACCTTC. This encodes CASSSRGEPTEDGGYTF.